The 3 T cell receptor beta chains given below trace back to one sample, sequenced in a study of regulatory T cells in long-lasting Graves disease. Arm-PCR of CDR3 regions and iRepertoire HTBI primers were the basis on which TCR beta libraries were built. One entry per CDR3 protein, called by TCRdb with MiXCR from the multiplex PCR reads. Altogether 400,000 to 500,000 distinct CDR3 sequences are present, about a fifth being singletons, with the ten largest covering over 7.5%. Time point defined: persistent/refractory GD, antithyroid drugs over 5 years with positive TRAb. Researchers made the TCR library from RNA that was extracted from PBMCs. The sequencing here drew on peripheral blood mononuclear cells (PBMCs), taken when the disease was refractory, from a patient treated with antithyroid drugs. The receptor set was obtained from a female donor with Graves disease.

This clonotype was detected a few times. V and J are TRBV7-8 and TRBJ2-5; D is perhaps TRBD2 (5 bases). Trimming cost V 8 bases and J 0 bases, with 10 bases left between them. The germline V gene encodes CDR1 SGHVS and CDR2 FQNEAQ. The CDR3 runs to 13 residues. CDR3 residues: CASVSGYQETQYF. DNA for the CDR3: TGTGCCAGCGTGTCGGGGTACCAAGAGACCCAGTACTTC. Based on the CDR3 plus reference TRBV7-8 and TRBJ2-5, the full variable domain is GAGVSQSPRYKVAKRGQDVALRCDPISGHVSLFWYQQALGQGPEFLTYFQNEAQLDKSGLPSDRFFAERPEGSVSTLKIQRTQQEDSAVYLCASVSGYQETQYFGPGTRLLVL.

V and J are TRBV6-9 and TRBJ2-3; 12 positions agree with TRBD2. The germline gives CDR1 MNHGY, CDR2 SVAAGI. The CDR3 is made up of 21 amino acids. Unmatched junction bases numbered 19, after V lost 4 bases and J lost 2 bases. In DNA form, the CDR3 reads TGTGCCAGCAGTTTACGACTAACCCGACTAGCGGGAGTCGGCCTCACAGATACGCAGTATTTT. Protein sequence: CASSLRLTRLAGVGLTDTQYF.

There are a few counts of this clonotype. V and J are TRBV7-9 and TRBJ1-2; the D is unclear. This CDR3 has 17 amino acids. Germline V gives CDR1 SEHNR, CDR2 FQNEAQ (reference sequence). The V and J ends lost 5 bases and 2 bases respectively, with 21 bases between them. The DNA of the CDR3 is TGTGCCAGCAGCGTCGGAGTAGAGGGATTAACAAACTATGGCTACACCTTC. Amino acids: CASSVGVEGLTNYGYTF.